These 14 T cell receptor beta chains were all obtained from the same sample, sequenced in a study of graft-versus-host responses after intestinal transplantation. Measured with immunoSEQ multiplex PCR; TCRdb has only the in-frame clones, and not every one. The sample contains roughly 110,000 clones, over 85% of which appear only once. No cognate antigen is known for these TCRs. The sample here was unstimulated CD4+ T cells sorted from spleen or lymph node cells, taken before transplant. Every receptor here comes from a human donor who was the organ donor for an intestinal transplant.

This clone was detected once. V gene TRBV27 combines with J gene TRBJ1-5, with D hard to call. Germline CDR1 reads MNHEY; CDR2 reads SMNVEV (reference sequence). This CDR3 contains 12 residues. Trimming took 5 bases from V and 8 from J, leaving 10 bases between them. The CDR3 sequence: CASSPREEPQHF. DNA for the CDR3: TGTGCCAGCAGTCCCCGAGAGGAGCCCCAGCATTTT.

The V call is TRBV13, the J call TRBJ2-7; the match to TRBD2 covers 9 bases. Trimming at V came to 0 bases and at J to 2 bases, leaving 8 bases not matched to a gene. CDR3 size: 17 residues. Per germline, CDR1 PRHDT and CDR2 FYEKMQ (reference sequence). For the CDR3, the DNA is TGTGCCAGCAGCTTAGGCATGGTAGCGGGAGCCCCCTACGAGCAGTACTTC. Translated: CASSLGMVAGAPYEQYF.

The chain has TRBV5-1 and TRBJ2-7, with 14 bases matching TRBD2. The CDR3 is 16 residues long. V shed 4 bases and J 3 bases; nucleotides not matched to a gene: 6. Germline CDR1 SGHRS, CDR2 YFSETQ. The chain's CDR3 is CASSLGLAGEVYEQYF. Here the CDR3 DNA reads TGCGCCAGCAGCCTGGGACTAGCGGGAGAGGTCTACGAGCAGTACTTC.

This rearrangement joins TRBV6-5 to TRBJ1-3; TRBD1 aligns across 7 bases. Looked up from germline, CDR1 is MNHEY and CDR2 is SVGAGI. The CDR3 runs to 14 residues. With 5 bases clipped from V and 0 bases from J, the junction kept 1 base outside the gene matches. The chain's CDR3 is CASSGTVSGNTIYF. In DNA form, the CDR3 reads TGTGCCAGCAGTGGGACAGTCTCTGGAAACACCATATATTTT.

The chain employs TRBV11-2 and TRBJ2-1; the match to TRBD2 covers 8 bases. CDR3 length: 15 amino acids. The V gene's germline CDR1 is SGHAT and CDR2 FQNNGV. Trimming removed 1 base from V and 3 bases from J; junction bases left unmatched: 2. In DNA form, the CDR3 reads TGTGCCAGCAGCTTAGCGGGAGGGCTCTACAATGAGCAGTTCTTC. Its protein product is CASSLAGGLYNEQFF. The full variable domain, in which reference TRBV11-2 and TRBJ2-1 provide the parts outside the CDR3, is EAGVAQSPRYKIIEKRQSVAFWCNPISGHATLYWYQQILGQGPKLLIQFQNNGVVDDSQLPKDRFSAERLKGVDSTLKIQPAKLEDSAVYLCASSLAGGLYNEQFFGPGTRLTVL.

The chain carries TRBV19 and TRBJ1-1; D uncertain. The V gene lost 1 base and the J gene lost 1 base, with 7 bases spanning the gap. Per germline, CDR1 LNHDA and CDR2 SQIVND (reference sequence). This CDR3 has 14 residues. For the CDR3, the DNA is TGTGCCAGTAGTATAGTAAGAGGGAACACTGAAGCTTTCTTT. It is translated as CASSIVRGNTEAFF.

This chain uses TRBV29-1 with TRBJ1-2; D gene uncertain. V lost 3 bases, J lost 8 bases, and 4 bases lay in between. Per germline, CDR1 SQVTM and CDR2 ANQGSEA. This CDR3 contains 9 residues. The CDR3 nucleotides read TGCAGCGTTGATGAGGGCTACACCTTC. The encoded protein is CSVDEGYTF.

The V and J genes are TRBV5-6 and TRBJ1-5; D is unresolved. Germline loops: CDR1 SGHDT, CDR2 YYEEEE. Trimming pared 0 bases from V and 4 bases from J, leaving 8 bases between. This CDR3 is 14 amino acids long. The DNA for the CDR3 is TGTGCCAGCAGCTTGGCCTGGTCAAATCAGCCCCAGCATTTT. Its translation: CASSLAWSNQPQHF.

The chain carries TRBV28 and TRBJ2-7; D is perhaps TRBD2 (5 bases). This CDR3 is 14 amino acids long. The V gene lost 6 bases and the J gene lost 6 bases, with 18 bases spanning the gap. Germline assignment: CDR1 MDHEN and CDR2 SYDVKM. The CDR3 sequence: CASRKGAGFGEQYF. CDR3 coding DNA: TGTGCCAGCAGGAAGGGAGCAGGTTTTGGCGAGCAGTACTTC.

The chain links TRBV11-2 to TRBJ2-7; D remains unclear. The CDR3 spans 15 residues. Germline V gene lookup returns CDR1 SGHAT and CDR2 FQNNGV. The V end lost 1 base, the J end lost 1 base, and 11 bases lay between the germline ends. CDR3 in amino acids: CASSLGSSTSYEQYF. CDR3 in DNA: TGTGCCAGCAGCTTAGGTTCCTCAACTTCCTACGAGCAGTACTTC. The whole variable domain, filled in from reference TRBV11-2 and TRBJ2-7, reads EAGVAQSPRYKIIEKRQSVAFWCNPISGHATLYWYQQILGQGPKLLIQFQNNGVVDDSQLPKDRFSAERLKGVDSTLKIQPAKLEDSAVYLCASSLGSSTSYEQYFGPGTRLTVT.

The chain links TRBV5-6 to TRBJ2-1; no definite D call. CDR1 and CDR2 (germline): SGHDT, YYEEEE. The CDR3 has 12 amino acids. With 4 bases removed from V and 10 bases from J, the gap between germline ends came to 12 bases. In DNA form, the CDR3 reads TGTGCCAGCAGCACCTACAGTTTGGAGCAGTTCTTC. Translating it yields CASSTYSLEQFF.

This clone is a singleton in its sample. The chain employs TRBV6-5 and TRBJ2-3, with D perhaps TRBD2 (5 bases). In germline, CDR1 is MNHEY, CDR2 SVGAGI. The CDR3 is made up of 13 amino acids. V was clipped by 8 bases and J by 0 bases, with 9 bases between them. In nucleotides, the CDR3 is TGTGCCAGCTGGAGGACGAGCACAGATACGCAGTATTTT. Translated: CASWRTSTDTQYF.

The CDR3 sequence: CASSYKGIYGYTF. CDR3 nucleotide sequence: TGTGCCAGCAGTTACAAGGGAATATATGGCTACACCTTC. The rearrangement uses TRBV6-5 and TRBJ1-2, with unresolved D. This CDR3 has 13 residues. CDR1 is MNHEY, CDR2 SVGAGI, per germline. Trimming pared 2 bases from V and 5 bases from J, leaving 9 bases between.

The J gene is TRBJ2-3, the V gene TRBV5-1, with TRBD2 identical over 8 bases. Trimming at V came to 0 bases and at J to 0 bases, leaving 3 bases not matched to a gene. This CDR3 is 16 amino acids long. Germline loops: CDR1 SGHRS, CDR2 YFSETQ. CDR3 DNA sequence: TGCGCCAGCAGCTTGGGGGTAGCGGGAAGCACAGATACGCAGTATTTT. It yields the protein CASSLGVAGSTDTQYF.